What follows is one TCR beta chain and its context. The data stem from a study of blood T cell repertoires in COVID-19. Study in general: In each case, the material was cDNA or gDNA derived from T cells, B-cell-depleted T cells, or PBMCs.

The CDR3 length is 12 residues. With 8 bases removed from V and 3 bases from J, the gap between germline ends came to 11 bases. Per germline, CDR1 SGDLS and CDR2 YYNGEE. Clones were read by immunoSEQ multiplex PCR, and TCRdb kept only the in-frame ones, dropping some. The data contain over 85,000 clones, approximately 80% of them singletons. This receptor was identified in a woman aged 55-70 years with acute or convalescent COVID-19. The chain is built from TRBV9 and TRBJ1-2; D gene uncertain. The sample comprised peripheral blood. CDR3 loop: CARRPVHYGYTF. The CDR3, as DNA: TGTGCCAGGCGGCCGGTTCACTATGGCTACACCTTC.